Each of the 5 T cell receptor beta chains below was sequenced from the same sample in a study of beta chain features in type 1 diabetes. As every portion of the isolated RNA was reverse transcribed, the sequencing read expressed TCRB transcripts. Libraries were prepared by immunoSEQ multiplex PCR; TCRdb keeps only in-frame clonotypes and omits some of them. This table has approximately 170,000 clones, 9% to 10% appearing once. The source material was central memory CD4+ T cells from blood. These receptors were taken from a woman aged 18-35 years in good health.

The genes are TRBV27 and TRBJ1-1; 8 bases map to TRBD1. This CDR3 spans 16 amino acids. The V gene end was trimmed by 3 bases and the J gene end by 4 bases; junction bases not matched to a gene: 10. CDR1 is MNHEY and CDR2 is SMNVEV in the germline V gene (reference sequence). The CDR3: CASSFAGQGRGTEAFF. CDR3 bases: TGTGCCAGCAGTTTTGCCGGACAGGGTAGGGGCACTGAAGCTTTCTTT.

This clone showed up just a few times. The chain joins TRBV7-9 to TRBJ2-3; TRBD1 is a possible D gene (6 bases). V lost 4 bases and J lost 2, with 13 bases in between. Looked up from germline, CDR1 is SEHNR and CDR2 is FQNEAQ (reference sequence). This CDR3 comprises 15 residues. CDR3 DNA sequence: TGTGCCAGCAGCTCTGGACAGTTTATCACAGATACGCAGTATTTT. Protein: CASSSGQFITDTQYF.

This clone was detected a few times. The V call is TRBV5-1, the J call TRBJ2-7, with 10 bases aligning to TRBD1. Germline-derived CDR1 and CDR2 are SGHRS and YFSETQ. J lost 5 bases, V lost 5 bases, and 10 bases had no gene match. CDR3 length equals 15 residues. CDR3 loop: CASRPGQGRNDEQYF. CDR3 DNA sequence: TGCGCCAGCAGACCGGGACAGGGGCGTAATGACGAGCAGTACTTC.

This clone came up many times. V is TRBV7-9 and J is TRBJ2-5, with D hard to call. This CDR3 spans 12 amino acids. Germline CDR1 reads SEHNR; CDR2 reads FQNEAQ (reference sequence). The V end lost 1 base, the J end lost 5 bases, and 5 bases lay between the germline ends. CDR3 loop: CASSLDRETQYF. CDR3 DNA: TGTGCCAGCAGCTTAGATCGGGAGACCCAGTACTTC.

J is TRBJ2-1 and V is TRBV4-2, with 11 bases aligning to TRBD2. The CDR3 covers 16 residues. Germline trimming cut 3 bases from V and 7 bases from J; bases unmatched to any gene: 8. In germline, CDR1 is LGHNA, CDR2 YNFKEQ. CDR3 bases: TGTGCCAGCAGCCAGTTTACTAGCGGGGGAGGTAATGAGCAGTTCTTC. Translated, it gives CASSQFTSGGGNEQFF.